The rows below give T cell receptor beta chains drawn from one sample of a study of blood T cell repertoires in COVID-19. TCRdb's copy holds only in-frame clones and misses some; the assay was immunoSEQ multiplex PCR. The sample comprises some 270,000 clones, around nine tenths of which are singletons, and about 3.1% rests with the top ten. The material sequenced was PBMCs or T cells enriched from blood (not recorded which). The origin of the receptors is a woman between 40 and 55 years old who had been exposed to COVID-19. The CDR3 runs from the conserved cysteine through the conserved F or W. The D gene is left open where the match is weak. Rows give clone size only sometimes, using once, few, many, or a class for an expanded clone.

J: TRBJ1-4; D: .; V: TRBV6-6; size: .; DNA: TGTGCCAGCGATAAAGGCGGGACAACTAATGAAAAACTGTTTTTT; CDR3: CASDKGGTTNEKLFF
J: TRBJ1-5; D: .; V: TRBV3-1/TRBV3-2; size: .; DNA: TGTGCCAGCAGCCAAGGGAGTAGAGCCACTATCGCACCCCAGCATTTT; CDR3: CASSQGSRATIAPQHF
J: TRBJ1-6; D: .; V: TRBV4-1; size: .; DNA: TGCGCCAGCAGCCAAGTCGGGAGAGGGAATAATTCACCCCTCCACTTT; CDR3: CASSQVGRGNNSPLHF
J: TRBJ2-3; D: TRBD1; V: TRBV19; size: .; DNA: TGTGCCAGTCGAAGCGGGACAGGGAACACAGATACGCAGTATTTT; CDR3: CASRSGTGNTDTQYF
J: TRBJ2-5; D: .; V: TRBV21-1; size: .; DNA: TGTGCCACCACTTCCTCGACGACTAGCGGGAGGGCCTTCAATCTTTTGGAGACCCAGTACTTC; CDR3: CATTSSTTSGRAFNLLETQYF
J: TRBJ1-1; D: TRBD1; V: TRBV28; size: .; DNA: TGTGCCACCCATAGGGCAGGGGGTTTGAACACTGAAGCTTTCTTT; CDR3: CATHRAGGLNTEAFF
J: TRBJ1-4; D: TRBD1; V: TRBV29-1; size: few; DNA: TGCAGCGTTCGGACAGGGGAAAAACTGTTTTTT; CDR3: CSVRTGEKLFF
J: TRBJ2-1; D: .; V: TRBV21-1; size: .; DNA: TGTGCCAGCAGCAAGTCCCCCTGGACAGGTGGGCCCTACTGCAATGAGCAGTTCTTC; CDR3: CASSKSPWTGGPYCNEQFF
J: TRBJ2-5; D: .; V: TRBV6-2/TRBV6-3; size: .; DNA: TGTGCCAGCAGTTCCCCGGGGGTAGCGCGGATCCAAGAGACCCAGTACTTC; CDR3: CASSSPGVARIQETQYF
J: TRBJ1-5; D: TRBD1; V: TRBV9; size: .; DNA: TGTGCCAGCAGCGGAACAGGGGACAGCAATCAGCCCCAGCATTTT; CDR3: CASSGTGDSNQPQHF
J: TRBJ1-5; D: TRBD1; V: TRBV27; size: .; DNA: TGTGCCAGCAGACTTACAGGGGTTGGTCAGCCCCAGCATTTT; CDR3: CASRLTGVGQPQHF
J: TRBJ1-1; D: TRBD1; V: TRBV10-3; size: few; DNA: TGTGCCATCAGTGGGACAGGGGTTGTGGCTGAAGCTTTCTTT; CDR3: CAISGTGVVAEAFF
J: TRBJ2-3; D: TRBD2; V: TRBV4-2; size: .; DNA: TGTGCCAGCAGCCAAGGGAAGGATAGCGGGGGGGCAGGGTCCCACACAGATACGCAGTATTTT; CDR3: CASSQGKDSGGAGSHTDTQYF
J: TRBJ1-6; D: .; V: TRBV28; size: .; DNA: TGTGCCAGCTCGGGGGTCCCCTATAATTCACCCCTCCACTTT; CDR3: CASSGVPYNSPLHF
J: TRBJ2-3; D: .; V: TRBV9; size: .; DNA: TGTGCCAGCAGCTCCTGGGGCCTGGGAGATACGCAGTATTTT; CDR3: CASSSWGLGDTQYF